The 30 T cell receptor beta chains below come from one sample, sequenced in a study of pediatric ulcerative colitis. Assay used: immunoSEQ multiplex PCR; TCRdb lists only in-frame clones, some missing. The table lists under 20,000 clones, over 65% of them singletons. During colonoscopy, one to two rectal pinch biopsies were collected. Specimen: gut tissue. The receptors originated from a boy younger than 18 with moderate ulcerative colitis.

Turning to this clone: This sample includes further DNA sequences coding for the same CDR3. The genes are TRBV2 and TRBJ2-1, with 7 bases identical to TRBD1. Unmatched junction bases numbered 4, after V lost 7 bases and J lost 4 bases. Germline CDR1 SNHLY, CDR2 FYNNEI. The CDR3 runs 13 residues. CDR3 DNA: TGTGCCAGCAAGAGGGGACAGTACAATGAGCAGTTCTTC. Residues: CASKRGQYNEQFF.

The V and J genes are TRBV6-5 and TRBJ1-1; possibly TRBD1 for D (6 bases). Trimming stripped 5 bases from V and 5 bases from J, with 12 bases between. Germline lookup yields CDR1 MNHEY and CDR2 SVGAGI. This CDR3 has 13 amino acids. The CDR3 loop is CASSTIQGTEAFF. The DNA for the CDR3 is TGTGCCAGCAGTACAATACAGGGAACTGAAGCTTTCTTT.

This rearrangement joins TRBV30 to TRBJ1-1; the D is unclear. In germline, CDR1 is GTSNPN, CDR2 SVGIG (reference sequence). Trimming pared 0 bases from V and 4 bases from J, leaving 6 bases between. This CDR3 is built from 12 residues. CDR3 sequence reads: CAWSVWGTEAFF. The CDR3 DNA sequence: TGTGCCTGGAGTGTATGGGGCACTGAAGCTTTCTTT. Variable domain in full (rest from reference TRBV30 and TRBJ1-1): SQTIHQWPATLVQPVGSPLSLECTVEGTSNPNLYWYRQAAGRGLQLLFYSVGIGQISSEVPQNLSASRPQDRQFILSSKKLLLSDSGFYLCAWSVWGTEAFFGQGTRLTVV.

The chain is built from TRBV6-5 and TRBJ2-3; D is undetermined. Trimming left V 2 bases short and J 0 bases short, with 6 bases between. Germline V gene sequence: CDR1 MNHEY, CDR2 SVGAGI. The CDR3 extends over 14 amino acids. CDR3 sequence: CASSYAPSTDTQYF. The CDR3 DNA is TGTGCCAGCAGTTACGCACCTAGCACAGATACGCAGTATTTT.

This chain uses TRBV7-2 with TRBJ2-2, with TRBD2 matching 9 bases. Germline V gives CDR1 SGHTA, CDR2 FQGNSA. J lost 3 bases, V lost 2 bases, and 10 bases had no gene match. The CDR3 extends over 18 amino acids. In DNA, the CDR3 is TGTGCCAGCAGCTTATTCTCCGGGAGCGGGGGGTACACCGGGGAGCTGTTTTTT. Protein: CASSLFSGSGGYTGELFF.

This clone was found once. The V call is TRBV28, the J call TRBJ2-5; D possibly corresponds to TRBD2 (7 bases). Germline CDR1 reads MDHEN; CDR2 reads SYDVKM. This CDR3 is 14 amino acids long. Trimming left V 5 bases short and J 5 bases short, with 15 bases between. CDR3 bases: TGTGCCAGCAGTGCCCCGGGGGGCTCCGAGACCCAGTACTTC. This codes for CASSAPGGSETQYF.

The chain combines TRBV27 with TRBJ1-1; the D gene is possibly TRBD1 (5 bases). Germline lookup yields CDR1 MNHEY and CDR2 SMNVEV (reference sequence). This CDR3 is 14 amino acids long. Deletions cut 6 bases from V and 4 bases from J, with 15 bases between. Here the CDR3 reads CASRSHDRITEAFF. The CDR3 region has the DNA TGTGCCAGCAGGTCCCACGACAGAATCACTGAAGCTTTCTTT.

The genes are TRBV6-5 and TRBJ1-1; D is unclear. Germline V gives CDR1 MNHEY, CDR2 SVGAGI. The CDR3 is 14 amino acids. Trimming stripped 5 bases from V and 4 bases from J, with 14 bases between. As DNA, the CDR3 is TGTGCCAGCAGTCAGGCCTGGACGGGCACTGAAGCTTTCTTT. Its translation: CASSQAWTGTEAFF.

V and J are TRBV27 and TRBJ2-5; weak D call: TRBD1 (5 bases). Germline CDR1 is MNHEY and CDR2 is SMNVEV (reference sequence). The length of the CDR3 is 15 residues. Trimming cost V 7 bases and J 7 bases, with 22 bases left between them. CDR3 in amino acids: CASTAKGSQRGTQYF. CDR3 DNA sequence: TGTGCCAGCACCGCCAAGGGCAGTCAAAGGGGGACCCAGTACTTC.

CDR3 sequence: CASSVGGSTDTQYF. The DNA of the CDR3 is TGTGCCAGCAGTGTGGGCGGAAGCACAGATACGCAGTATTTT. This chain joins TRBV2 and TRBJ2-3, with D unresolved. The CDR3 is 14 residues long. Per germline, CDR1 SNHLY and CDR2 FYNNEI. V was pared by 4 bases and J by 0 bases, with 8 bases between. The complete variable domain, with remaining parts taken from reference TRBV2 and TRBJ2-3, reads EPEVTQTPSHQVTQMGQEVILRCVPISNHLYFYWYRQILGQKVEFLVSFYNNEISEKSEIFDDQFSVERPDGSNFTLKIRSTKLEDSAMYFCASSVGGSTDTQYFGPGTRLTVL.

The chain uses TRBV9 and TRBJ2-7; D gene unclear. The length of the CDR3 is 16 residues. Germline assignment: CDR1 SGDLS and CDR2 YYNGEE. V was trimmed by 0 bases and J by 0 bases, leaving 13 bases between them. The CDR3 DNA reads TGTGCCAGCAGCGTAGGGCTGGGCCCTAGCTCCTACGAGCAGTACTTC. Protein: CASSVGLGPSSYEQYF. Based on the CDR3 plus reference TRBV9 and TRBJ2-7, the full variable domain is DSGVTQTPKHLITATGQRVTLRCSPRSGDLSVYWYQQSLDQGLQFLIQYYNGEERAKGNILERFSAQQFPDLHSELNLSSLELGDSALYFCASSVGLGPSSYEQYFGPGTRLTVT.

The table lists this clone with a count of one. At one of its ends the junction is not consistent with the germline gene, which may arise from a read error. This sequence joins TRBV7-8 and TRBJ2-7; TRBD2 agrees at 7 bases. The CDR3 contains 14 residues. Germline V gene sequence: CDR1 SGHVS, CDR2 FQNEAQ. The CDR3 here is CASTLAGEKGEQYF. CDR3 in DNA: TGTGCCAGCACCTTAGCGGGTGAAAAAGGGGAGCAGTACTTC.

The chain is built from TRBV18 and TRBJ2-7; 7 nucleotides align to TRBD2. CDR3 size: 14 residues. The germline CDR1 and CDR2 sequences are KGHSH and LQKENI. V lost 3 bases, J lost 0 bases, and 2 bases stayed unmatched. DNA for the CDR3: TGTGCCAGCTCACCGGGGAGGGGCTCCTACGAGCAGTACTTC. This gives the protein CASSPGRGSYEQYF.

The chain employs TRBV4-3 and TRBJ2-1; D is unclear. V gave up 3 bases and J gave up 0 bases, with 18 bases separating them. CDR1 and CDR2 from the germline V gene are LGHNA and YSLEER. This CDR3 is built from 18 residues. CDR3: CASSHDFLTSPSYNEQFF. DNA for the CDR3: TGCGCCAGCAGCCATGATTTCCTCACTTCTCCCTCCTACAATGAGCAGTTCTTC.

This chain links TRBV5-6 with TRBJ1-1; D gene ambiguous. Trimming removed 1 base at V and 5 bases at J, with 9 bases between. This CDR3 has 13 amino acids. Germline CDR1 SGHDT, CDR2 YYEEEE. The CDR3 loop reads CASSLLTGTEAFF. Here the CDR3 DNA reads TGTGCCAGCAGCTTGTTAACTGGTACTGAAGCTTTCTTT.

The V call is TRBV5-5, the J call TRBJ2-5; TRBD2 might be the D (5 bases). V shed 2 bases and J shed 3 bases, with 23 bases lying between them. The CDR3 has 18 residues. The germline gives CDR1 SGHKS, CDR2 YYEKEE (reference sequence). The CDR3 reads CASSLRNSGVVGKETQYF. The CDR3 region has the DNA TGTGCCAGCAGCTTACGGAATTCCGGGGTTGTCGGGAAAGAGACCCAGTACTTC.

This chain connects TRBV7-8 to TRBJ2-2, with 8 bases fitting TRBD1. This CDR3 has 19 residues. The germline CDR1 and CDR2 sequences are SGHVS and FQNEAQ. J gave up 2 bases and V 0 bases, and 11 bases lay outside the gene matches. The CDR3, as DNA: TGTGCCAGCAGCTTAGCAGTTTGGTCAGGGGGCACAAACACCGGGGAGCTGTTTTTT. Translated, it gives CASSLAVWSGGTNTGELFF.

The chain couples TRBV25-1 to TRBJ2-1; no reliable D call. V was cut by 8 bases and J by 6 bases, with 8 bases left in between. Germline CDR1 MGHDK, CDR2 SYGVNS. This CDR3 comprises 11 residues. The CDR3 DNA reads TGTGCCAGCTTCCGCTCCAATGAGCAGTTCTTC. Its translation: CASFRSNEQFF.

The chain has TRBV18 and TRBJ2-7, with D possibly matching TRBD2 (6 bases). CDR3 length: 15 residues. The ends were cut back, 1 base at V and 5 bases at J, with 15 bases in the middle. The germline V gene encodes CDR1 KGHSH and CDR2 LQKENI. The CDR3 sequence is CASSPLASRTNEQYF. For the CDR3, the DNA is TGTGCCAGCTCACCACTAGCGAGCAGGACTAACGAGCAGTACTTC.

About this clone itself: Other DNA sequences in the sample encode the same CDR3. This chain links TRBV7-9 with TRBJ2-3; no clear D gene. The germline V gene encodes CDR1 SEHNR and CDR2 FQNEAQ (reference sequence). The CDR3 contains 14 residues. Deletions cut 2 bases from V and 0 bases from J, with 6 bases between. The CDR3 spells CASSLSQSTDTQYF. The CDR3 bases are TGTGCCAGCAGCTTATCCCAGAGCACAGATACGCAGTATTTT.

V gene TRBV9 combines with J gene TRBJ2-3; no definite D call. CDR1 and CDR2 from the germline V gene are SGDLS and YYNGEE. The CDR3 is 17 residues long. Trimming took 0 bases from V and 6 from J, leaving 20 bases between them. CDR3 in DNA: TGTGCCAGCAGCGTAGAGTCTGGGTGGGCCGGTTTGGATACGCAGTATTTT. This translates into CASSVESGWAGLDTQYF.

The gene calls are TRBV11-2 and TRBJ1-1, with a weak D call TRBD1 (6 bases). The germline V gene encodes CDR1 SGHAT and CDR2 FQNNGV. Trimming took 2 bases from V and 6 from J, leaving 13 bases between them. This CDR3 has 14 amino acids. CDR3 sequence: CASSLLTGSSEAFF. The CDR3 nucleotides are TGTGCCAGCAGCTTATTAACAGGGTCCTCTGAAGCTTTCTTT.

The chain is built from TRBV4-1 and TRBJ2-2, with D hard to call. CDR3 length equals 15 residues. V was cut by 0 bases and J by 1 base, with 6 bases left in between. The germline CDR1 and CDR2 sequences are MGHRA and YSYEKL. CDR3 nucleotide sequence: TGCGCCAGCAGCCAAGATGCCAGGAACACCGGGGAGCTGTTTTTT. This translates into CASSQDARNTGELFF.

The rearrangement uses TRBV6-4 and TRBJ2-5; 10 bases are a match to TRBD2. Germline assignment: CDR1 MRHNA and CDR2 SNTAGT. The CDR3 is made up of 15 amino acids. Losses at the gene ends were 0 bases for V and 5 bases for J; bases not matched to a gene: 3. Written as DNA, the CDR3 is TGTGCCAGCAGTGACTCAGCGGGGGGGCTGGAGACCCAGTACTTC. It specifies CASSDSAGGLETQYF.

This clone has just a few counts. The rearrangement uses TRBV10-2 and TRBJ2-1, with D hard to call. CDR1 is WSHSY, CDR2 SAAADI, per germline. V lost 5 bases and J 7 bases, leaving 12 bases between the germline ends. CDR3 length: 13 amino acids. The CDR3 sequence: CASSFLVGNEQFF. The CDR3 DNA sequence: TGCGCCAGCAGTTTTCTCGTGGGGAATGAGCAGTTCTTC.

This rearrangement joins TRBV5-1 to TRBJ1-5; D might be TRBD1 (5 bases). The V gene lost 4 bases and the J gene lost 4 bases, with 15 bases spanning the gap. There are 15 residues in the CDR3. CDR1 is SGHRS and CDR2 is YFSETQ in the germline V gene. The CDR3, as DNA: TGCGCCAGCAGCCCGCTTCCGGGGCCAAATCAGCCCCAGCATTTT. It specifies CASSPLPGPNQPQHF.

CDR3 DNA: TGTGCCAGCAGCCAAGCCCGGACGAACACCGGGGAGCTGTTTTTT. This encodes CASSQARTNTGELFF. The chain uses TRBV4-2 and TRBJ2-2; D not certain. The CDR3 contains 15 residues. V lost 1 base and J lost 0, with 6 bases in between. The V gene's germline CDR1 is LGHNA and CDR2 YNFKEQ.

The genes are TRBV7-7 and TRBJ2-7; D is perhaps TRBD2 (7 bases). V lost 5 bases and J 4 bases, leaving 21 bases between the germline ends. Germline V gene data show CDR1 as SSHAT and CDR2 as FNYEAQ (reference sequence). This CDR3 has 16 amino acids. CDR3 sequence (DNA): TGTGCCAGCAGCCCTGGCCTGGGGGGGGACATATACGAGCAGTACTTC. Amino acid sequence: CASSPGLGGDIYEQYF.

Notes on this clone: Other DNA sequences from this sample encode an identical CDR3 as well. This chain connects TRBV9 to TRBJ1-2; D unclear. The CDR3 consists of 13 residues. The germline V and J ends were trimmed by 0 bases and 4 bases, with 7 bases remaining between them. CDR1 and CDR2 (germline): SGDLS, YYNGEE. CDR3 in DNA: TGTGCCAGCAGCGTAGAATTGAGCTATGGCTACACCTTC. Its translation: CASSVELSYGYTF.

The chain carries TRBV6-5 and TRBJ1-2; TRBD1 is a possible D gene (6 bases). This CDR3 has 13 amino acids. V was clipped by 5 bases and J by 7 bases, with 14 bases between them. CDR1 MNHEY and CDR2 SVGAGI come from the germline V gene. The DNA of the CDR3 is TGTGCCAGCAGTCCTACCTCAGGGGTTGGCTACACCTTC. It codes for CASSPTSGVGYTF.